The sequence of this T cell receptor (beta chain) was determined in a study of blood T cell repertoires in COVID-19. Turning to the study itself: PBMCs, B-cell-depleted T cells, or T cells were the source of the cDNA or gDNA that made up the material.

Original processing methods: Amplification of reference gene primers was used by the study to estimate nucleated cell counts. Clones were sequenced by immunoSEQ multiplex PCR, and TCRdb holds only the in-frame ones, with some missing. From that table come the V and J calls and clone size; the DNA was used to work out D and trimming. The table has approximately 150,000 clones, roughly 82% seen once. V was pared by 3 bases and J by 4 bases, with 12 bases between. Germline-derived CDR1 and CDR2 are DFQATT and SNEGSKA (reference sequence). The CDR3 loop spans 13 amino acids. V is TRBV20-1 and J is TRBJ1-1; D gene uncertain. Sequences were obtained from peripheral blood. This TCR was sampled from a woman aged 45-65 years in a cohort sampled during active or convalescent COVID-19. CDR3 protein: CSASKGVSTEAFF. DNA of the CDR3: TGCAGTGCTAGTAAGGGAGTCTCCACTGAAGCTTTCTTT.